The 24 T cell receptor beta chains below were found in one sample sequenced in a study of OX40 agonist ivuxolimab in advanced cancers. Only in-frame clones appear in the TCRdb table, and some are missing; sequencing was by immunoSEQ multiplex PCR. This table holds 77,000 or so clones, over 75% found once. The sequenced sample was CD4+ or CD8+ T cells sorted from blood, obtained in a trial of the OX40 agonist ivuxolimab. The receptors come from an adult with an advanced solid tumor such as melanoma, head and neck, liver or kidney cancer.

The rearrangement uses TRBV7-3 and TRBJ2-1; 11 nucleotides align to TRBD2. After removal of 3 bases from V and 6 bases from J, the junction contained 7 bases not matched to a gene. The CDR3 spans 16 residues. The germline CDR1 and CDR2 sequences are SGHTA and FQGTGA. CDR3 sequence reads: CASSFRASGGSNEQFF. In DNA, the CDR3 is TGTGCCAGCAGCTTTCGGGCTAGCGGGGGGTCCAATGAGCAGTTCTTC.

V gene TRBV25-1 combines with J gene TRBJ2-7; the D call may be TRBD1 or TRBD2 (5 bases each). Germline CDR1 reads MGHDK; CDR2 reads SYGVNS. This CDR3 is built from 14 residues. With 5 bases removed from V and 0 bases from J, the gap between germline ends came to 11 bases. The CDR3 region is CASSRGQNSYEQYF. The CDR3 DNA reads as TGTGCCAGCAGTCGGGGCCAGAACTCCTACGAGCAGTACTTC.

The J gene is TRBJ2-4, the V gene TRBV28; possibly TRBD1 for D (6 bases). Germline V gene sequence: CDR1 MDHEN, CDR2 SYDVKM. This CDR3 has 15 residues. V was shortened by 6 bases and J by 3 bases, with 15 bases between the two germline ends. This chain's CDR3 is CASSPGGSVKNIQYF. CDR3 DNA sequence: TGTGCCAGCAGCCCTGGGGGCTCGGTCAAAAACATTCAGTACTTC.

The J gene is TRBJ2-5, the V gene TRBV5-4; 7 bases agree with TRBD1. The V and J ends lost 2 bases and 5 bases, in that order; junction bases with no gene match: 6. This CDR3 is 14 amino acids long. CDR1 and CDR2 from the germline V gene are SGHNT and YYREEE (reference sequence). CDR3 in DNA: TGTGCCAGCAGCTTCCCGCAGGGGGTGGAGACCCAGTACTTC. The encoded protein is CASSFPQGVETQYF.

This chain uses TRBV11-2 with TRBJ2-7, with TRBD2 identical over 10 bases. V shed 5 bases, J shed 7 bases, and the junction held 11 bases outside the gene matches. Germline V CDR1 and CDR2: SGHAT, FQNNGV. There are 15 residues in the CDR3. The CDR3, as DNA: TGTGCCAGCAGCCCACTACTAGCGGGAACGGGGGAGCAGTACTTC. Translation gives CASSPLLAGTGEQYF.

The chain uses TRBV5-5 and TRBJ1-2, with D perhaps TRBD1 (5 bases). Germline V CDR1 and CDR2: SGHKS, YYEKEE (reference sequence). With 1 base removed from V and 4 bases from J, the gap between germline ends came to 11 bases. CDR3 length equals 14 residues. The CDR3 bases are TGTGCCAGCAGCTTGCGGGGGAATGGCTATGGCTACACCTTC. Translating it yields CASSLRGNGYGYTF.

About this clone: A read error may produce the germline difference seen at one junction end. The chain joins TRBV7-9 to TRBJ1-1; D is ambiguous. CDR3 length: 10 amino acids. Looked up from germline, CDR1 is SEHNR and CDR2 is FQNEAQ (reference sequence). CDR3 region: CASSLNQRSF. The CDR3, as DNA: TGTGCCAGCAGCTTAAATCAAAGGTCTTTT.

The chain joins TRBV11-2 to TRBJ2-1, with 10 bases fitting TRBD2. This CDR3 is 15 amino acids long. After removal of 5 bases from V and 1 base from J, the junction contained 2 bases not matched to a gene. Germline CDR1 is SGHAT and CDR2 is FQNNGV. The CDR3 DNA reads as TGTGCCAGCAGCCTAGCGGGGGTATCCTACAATGAGCAGTTCTTC. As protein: CASSLAGVSYNEQFF.

CDR3: CASSLEEGAGSGANVLTF. The CDR3 coding sequence is TGTGCCAGCAGCTTAGAGGAGGGGGCAGGGTCTGGGGCCAACGTCCTGACTTTC. This chain uses TRBV11-2 with TRBJ2-6, with D perhaps TRBD1 (7 bases). V was clipped by 0 bases and J by 1 base, with 13 bases between them. Germline CDR1 and CDR2: SGHAT and FQNNGV. The CDR3 length is 18 residues.

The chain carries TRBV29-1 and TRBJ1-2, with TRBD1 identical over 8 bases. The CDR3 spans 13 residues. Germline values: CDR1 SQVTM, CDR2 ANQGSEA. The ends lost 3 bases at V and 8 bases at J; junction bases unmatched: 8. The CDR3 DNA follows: TGCAGCGTTGACCCGACAGGGGCGCGGGGCTACACCTTC. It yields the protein CSVDPTGARGYTF.

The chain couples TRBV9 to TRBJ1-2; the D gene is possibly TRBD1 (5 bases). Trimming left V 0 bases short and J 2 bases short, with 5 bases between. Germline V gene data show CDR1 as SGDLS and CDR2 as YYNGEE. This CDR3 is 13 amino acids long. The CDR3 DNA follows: TGTGCCAGCAGCGTAGGACAGAACTATGGCTACACCTTC. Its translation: CASSVGQNYGYTF.

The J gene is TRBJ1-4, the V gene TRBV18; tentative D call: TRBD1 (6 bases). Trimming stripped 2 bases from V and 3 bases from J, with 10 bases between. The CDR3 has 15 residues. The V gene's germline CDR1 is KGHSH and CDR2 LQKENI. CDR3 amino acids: CASSPFTGSNEKLFF. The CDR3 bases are TGTGCCAGCTCACCATTTACAGGGTCTAATGAAAAACTGTTTTTT.

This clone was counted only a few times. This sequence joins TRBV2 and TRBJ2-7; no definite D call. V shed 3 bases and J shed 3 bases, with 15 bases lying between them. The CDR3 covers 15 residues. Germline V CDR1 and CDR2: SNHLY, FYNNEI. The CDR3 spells CASSEGPRKNYEQYF. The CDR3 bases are TGTGCCAGCAGTGAGGGCCCCAGGAAAAACTACGAGCAGTACTTC.

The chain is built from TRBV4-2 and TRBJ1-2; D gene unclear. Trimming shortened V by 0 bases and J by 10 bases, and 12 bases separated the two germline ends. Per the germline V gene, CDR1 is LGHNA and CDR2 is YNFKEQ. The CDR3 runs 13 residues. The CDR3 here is CASSQEAVSYYTF. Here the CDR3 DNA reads TGTGCCAGCAGCCAAGAGGCGGTTTCGTACTACACCTTC.

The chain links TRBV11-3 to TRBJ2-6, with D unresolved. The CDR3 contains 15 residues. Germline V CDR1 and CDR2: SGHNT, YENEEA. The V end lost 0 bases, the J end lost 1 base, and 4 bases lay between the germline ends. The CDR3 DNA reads TGTGCCAGCAGCTTAGAGGGGTCTGGGGCCAACGTCCTGACTTTC. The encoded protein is CASSLEGSGANVLTF.

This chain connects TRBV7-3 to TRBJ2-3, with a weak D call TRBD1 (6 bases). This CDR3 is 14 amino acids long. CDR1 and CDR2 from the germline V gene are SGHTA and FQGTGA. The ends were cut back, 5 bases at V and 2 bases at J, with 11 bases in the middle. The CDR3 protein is CASSTGTATDTQYF. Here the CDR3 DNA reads TGTGCCAGCAGCACAGGGACGGCCACAGATACGCAGTATTTT.

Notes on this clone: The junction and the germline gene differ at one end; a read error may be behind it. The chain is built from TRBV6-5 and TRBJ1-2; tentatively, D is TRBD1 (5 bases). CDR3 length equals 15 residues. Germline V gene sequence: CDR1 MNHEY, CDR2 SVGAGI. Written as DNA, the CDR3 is TGTGCCGGCAGTCAGCAGGGAGGGTTACACTATGGCTACACCTTC. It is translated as CAGSQQGGLHYGYTF.

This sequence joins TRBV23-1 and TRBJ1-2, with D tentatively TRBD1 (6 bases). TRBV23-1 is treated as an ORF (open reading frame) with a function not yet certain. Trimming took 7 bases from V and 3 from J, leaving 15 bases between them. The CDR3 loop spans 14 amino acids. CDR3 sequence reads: CASINRDTDYGYTF. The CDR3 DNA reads TGCGCCAGCATAAATCGGGACACTGACTATGGCTACACCTTC.

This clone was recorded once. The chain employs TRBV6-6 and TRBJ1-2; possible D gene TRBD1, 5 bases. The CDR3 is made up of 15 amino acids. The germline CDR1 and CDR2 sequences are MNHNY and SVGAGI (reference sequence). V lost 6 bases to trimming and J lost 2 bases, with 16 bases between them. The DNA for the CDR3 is TGTGCCAGCAGCTTATTTCACGCAGGGAACTATGGCTACACCTTC. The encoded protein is CASSLFHAGNYGYTF.

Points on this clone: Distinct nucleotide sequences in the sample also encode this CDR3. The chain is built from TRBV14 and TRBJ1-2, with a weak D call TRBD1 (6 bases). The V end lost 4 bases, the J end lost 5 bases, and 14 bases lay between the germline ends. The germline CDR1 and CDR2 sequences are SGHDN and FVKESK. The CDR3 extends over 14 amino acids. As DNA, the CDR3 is TGTGCCAGCAGCCGGGACACTAAAGGGTATGGCTACACCTTC. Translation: CASSRDTKGYGYTF.

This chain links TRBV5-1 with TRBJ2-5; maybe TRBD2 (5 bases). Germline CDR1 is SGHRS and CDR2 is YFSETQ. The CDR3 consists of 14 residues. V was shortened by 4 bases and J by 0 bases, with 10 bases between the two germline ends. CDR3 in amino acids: CASSRAGDQETQYF. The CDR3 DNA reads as TGCGCCAGCAGCCGGGCCGGGGACCAAGAGACCCAGTACTTC.

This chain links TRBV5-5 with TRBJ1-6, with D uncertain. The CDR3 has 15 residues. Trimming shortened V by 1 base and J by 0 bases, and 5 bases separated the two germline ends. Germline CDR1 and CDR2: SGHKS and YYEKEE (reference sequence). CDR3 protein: CASSLRSSYNSPLHF. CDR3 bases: TGTGCCAGCAGCTTGAGGAGCTCCTATAATTCACCCCTCCACTTT.

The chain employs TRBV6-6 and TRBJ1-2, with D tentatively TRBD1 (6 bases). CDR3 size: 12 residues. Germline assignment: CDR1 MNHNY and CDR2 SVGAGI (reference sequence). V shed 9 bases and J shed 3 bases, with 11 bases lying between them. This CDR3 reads CARRGGDYGYTF. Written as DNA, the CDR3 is TGTGCCAGAAGGGGGGGCGACTATGGCTACACCTTC.

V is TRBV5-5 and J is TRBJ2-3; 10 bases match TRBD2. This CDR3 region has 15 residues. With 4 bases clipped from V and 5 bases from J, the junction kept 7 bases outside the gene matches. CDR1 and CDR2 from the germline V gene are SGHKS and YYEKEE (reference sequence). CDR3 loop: CASSPERLAGDTQYF. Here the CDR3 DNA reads TGTGCCAGCAGCCCGGAGAGACTAGCGGGAGATACGCAGTATTTT.